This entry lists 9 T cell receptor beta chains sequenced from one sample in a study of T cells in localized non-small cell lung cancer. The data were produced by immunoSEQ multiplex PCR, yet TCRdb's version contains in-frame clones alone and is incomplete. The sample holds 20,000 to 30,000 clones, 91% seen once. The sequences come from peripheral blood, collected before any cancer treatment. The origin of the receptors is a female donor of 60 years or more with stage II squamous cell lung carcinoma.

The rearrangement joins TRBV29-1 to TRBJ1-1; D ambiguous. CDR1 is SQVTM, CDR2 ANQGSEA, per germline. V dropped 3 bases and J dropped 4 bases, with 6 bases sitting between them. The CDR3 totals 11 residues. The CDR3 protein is CSVDFRTEAFF. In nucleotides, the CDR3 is TGCAGCGTTGATTTTCGCACTGAAGCTTTCTTT.

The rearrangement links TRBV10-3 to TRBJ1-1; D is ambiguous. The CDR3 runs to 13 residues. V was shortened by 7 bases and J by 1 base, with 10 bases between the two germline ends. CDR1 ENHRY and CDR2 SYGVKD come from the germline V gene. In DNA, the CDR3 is TGTGCCATCACCCCATTTGGGAACACTGAAGCTTTCTTT. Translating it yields CAITPFGNTEAFF.

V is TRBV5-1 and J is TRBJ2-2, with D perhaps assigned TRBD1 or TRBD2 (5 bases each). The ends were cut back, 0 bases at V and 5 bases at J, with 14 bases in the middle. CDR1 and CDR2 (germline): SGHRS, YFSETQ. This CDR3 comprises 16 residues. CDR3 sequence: CASSLVPGRGTGELFF. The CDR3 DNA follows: TGCGCCAGCAGCTTGGTACCGGGACGAGGAACCGGGGAGCTGTTTTTT.

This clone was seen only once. The CDR3 bases are TGCAGCGCACATGCCATGACAGGGGCGCGCTACAATGAGCAGTTCTTC. Amino acids: CSAHAMTGARYNEQFF. The chain is built from TRBV29-1 and TRBJ2-1; 8 nucleotides agree with TRBD1. The CDR3 has 16 amino acids. V shed 7 bases and J 3 bases; nucleotides not matched to a gene: 14. Germline values: CDR1 SQVTM, CDR2 ANQGSEA.

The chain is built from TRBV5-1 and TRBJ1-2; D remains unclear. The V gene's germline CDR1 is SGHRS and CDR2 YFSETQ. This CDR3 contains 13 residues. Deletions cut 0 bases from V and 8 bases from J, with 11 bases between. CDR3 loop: CASSLAGMGGYTF. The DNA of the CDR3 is TGCGCCAGCAGCTTGGCCGGGATGGGGGGCTACACCTTC.

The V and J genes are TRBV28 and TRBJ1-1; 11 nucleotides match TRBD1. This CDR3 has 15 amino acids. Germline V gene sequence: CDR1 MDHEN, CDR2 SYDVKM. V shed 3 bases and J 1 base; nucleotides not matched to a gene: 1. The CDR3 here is CASSLDRGRNTEAFF. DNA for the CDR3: TGTGCCAGCAGTTTGGACAGGGGGCGGAACACTGAAGCTTTCTTT.

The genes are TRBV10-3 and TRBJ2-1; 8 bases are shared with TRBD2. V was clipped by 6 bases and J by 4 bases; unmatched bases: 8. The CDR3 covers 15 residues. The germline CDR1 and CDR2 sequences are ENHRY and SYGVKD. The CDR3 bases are TGTGCCATCAGCCCTCGGGTAGCGGGGTACAATGAGCAGTTCTTC. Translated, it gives CAISPRVAGYNEQFF.

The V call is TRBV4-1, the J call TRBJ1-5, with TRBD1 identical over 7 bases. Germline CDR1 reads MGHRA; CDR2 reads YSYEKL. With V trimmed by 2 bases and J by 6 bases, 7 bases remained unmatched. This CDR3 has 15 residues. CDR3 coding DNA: TGCGCCAGCAGCCAACCCGACAGGGTTAGTCAGCCCCAGCATTTT. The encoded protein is CASSQPDRVSQPQHF.

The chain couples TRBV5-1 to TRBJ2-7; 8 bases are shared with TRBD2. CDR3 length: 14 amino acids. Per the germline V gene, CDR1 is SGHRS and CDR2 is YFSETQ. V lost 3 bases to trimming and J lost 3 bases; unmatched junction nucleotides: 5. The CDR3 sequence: CASSSFSGSYEQYF. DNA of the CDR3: TGCGCCAGCAGCTCCTTCAGCGGGAGCTACGAGCAGTACTTC.